Included here is one T cell receptor (beta chain) sequence, with context. Antigen specificity is unknown. Molecules of cDNA were individually given unique molecular identifiers that were attached to them. TCRdb fed the 5' RACE reads into MiXCR, producing one record per CDR3 protein. The data contain about 18,000 distinct CDR3 sequences, around 5.7% of them singletons. Trimming pared 4 bases from V and 6 bases from J, leaving 6 bases between. Germline CDR1 is SQVTM and CDR2 is ANQGSEA. The CDR3 extends over 11 amino acids. These data originate in a study of early T cells in non-severe SARS-CoV-2 infection. Study as a whole: Chains stayed unpaired after sequencing of bulk RNA from unsorted whole blood.

Study-wide points: The matching step, a VDJdb search, favored anti-spike CD8 responses and missed private and CD4 specificities.

The V call is TRBV29-1, the J call TRBJ2-2, with unresolved D. The TCR was taken from an adult who was a healthcare worker with PCR-confirmed SARS-CoV-2 infection or an uninfected control (not recorded which). The sequenced sample consisted of whole blood. The CDR3 nucleotides read TGCAGCGTTGGACAATCCGGGGAGCTGTTTTTT. Protein product: CSVGQSGELFF.